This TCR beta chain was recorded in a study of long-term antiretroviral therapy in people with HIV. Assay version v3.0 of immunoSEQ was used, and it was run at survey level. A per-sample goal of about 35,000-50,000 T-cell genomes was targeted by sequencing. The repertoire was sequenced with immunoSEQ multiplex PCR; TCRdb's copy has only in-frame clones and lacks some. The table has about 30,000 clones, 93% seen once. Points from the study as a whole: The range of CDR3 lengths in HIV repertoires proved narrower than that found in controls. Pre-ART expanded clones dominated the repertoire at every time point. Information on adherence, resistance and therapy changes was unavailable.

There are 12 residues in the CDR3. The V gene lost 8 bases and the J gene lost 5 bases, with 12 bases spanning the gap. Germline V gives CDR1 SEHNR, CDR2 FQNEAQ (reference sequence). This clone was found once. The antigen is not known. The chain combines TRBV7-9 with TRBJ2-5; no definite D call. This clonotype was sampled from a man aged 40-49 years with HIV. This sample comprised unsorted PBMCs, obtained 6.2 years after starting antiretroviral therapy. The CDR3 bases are TGTGCCAGCGAAAGTTCCAGGGAGACCCAGTACTTC. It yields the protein CASESSRETQYF.